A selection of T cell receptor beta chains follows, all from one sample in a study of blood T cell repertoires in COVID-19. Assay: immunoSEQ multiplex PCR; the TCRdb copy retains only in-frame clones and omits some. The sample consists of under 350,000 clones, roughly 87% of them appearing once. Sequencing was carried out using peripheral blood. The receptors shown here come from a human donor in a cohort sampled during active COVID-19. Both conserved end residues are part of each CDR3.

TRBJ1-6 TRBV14 CASSHPGERPYNSPLHF
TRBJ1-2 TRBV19 CASSIRRRGQGGVGYTF
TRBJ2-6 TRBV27 CASSSWSPVSGANVLTF
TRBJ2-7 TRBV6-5 CASRKTGGHEQYF
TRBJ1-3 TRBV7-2 CASSLRQINTIYF
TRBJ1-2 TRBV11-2 CASSERGGIYGYTF
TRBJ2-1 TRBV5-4 CASSLVLNNEQFF
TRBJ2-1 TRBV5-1 CASSPGGTGVFNEQFF
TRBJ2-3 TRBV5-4 CASSLEVSIDTQYF
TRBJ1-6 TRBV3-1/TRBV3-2 CASSQDQSGFSPLHF
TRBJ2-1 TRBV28 CASSTSSGHEQFF
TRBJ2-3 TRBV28 CASSFMAGGRDTQYF
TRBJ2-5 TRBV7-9 CASSSGLAGGVETQYF
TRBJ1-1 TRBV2 CASSGQGSYTEAFF
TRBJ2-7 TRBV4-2 CASSQERSGYEQYF
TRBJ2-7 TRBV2 CASRGLAGVPYEQYF
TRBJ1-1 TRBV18 CASSGSQGRRNTEAFF
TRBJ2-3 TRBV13 CASSLSGTDTQYF
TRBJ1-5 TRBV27 CASSFGREFNQPQHF
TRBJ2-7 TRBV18 CASSLRGGRQAGTGLRSYEQYF
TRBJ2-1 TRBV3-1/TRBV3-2 CASSPSTSGNGNEQFF
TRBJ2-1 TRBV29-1 CSLSWGHEQFF
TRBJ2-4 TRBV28 CASSPRGVAKNIQYF
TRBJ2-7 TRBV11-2 CASSEREGGYEQYF
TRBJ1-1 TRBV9 CASSVRDSSNTEAFF
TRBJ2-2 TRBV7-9 CASSYLEVNTGELFF
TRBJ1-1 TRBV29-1 CSGKGAAPEAFF
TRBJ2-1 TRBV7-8 CASSSRREGHNEQFF
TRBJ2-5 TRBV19 CASSIAHGLETQYF
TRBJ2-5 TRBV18 CASSPGTIAVKETQYF
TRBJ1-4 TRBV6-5 CASSYSEGGHEKLFF
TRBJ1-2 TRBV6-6 CASSARQGANYGYTF
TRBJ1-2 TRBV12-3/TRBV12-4 CASSLTVTYGYTF
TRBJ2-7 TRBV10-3 CAISVAGGPYEQYF
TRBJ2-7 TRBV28 CASSVSSEQYF
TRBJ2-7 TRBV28 CASSLSPSAGSYEQYF
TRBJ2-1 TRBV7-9 CASSQTGGRNEQFF
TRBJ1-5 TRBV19 CASSIQGTRQPQHF
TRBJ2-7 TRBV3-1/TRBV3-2 CASSQDRGGSQYERPYEQYF
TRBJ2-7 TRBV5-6 CASSWRLAGAYEQYF
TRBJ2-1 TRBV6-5 CATADRGGYNEQFF
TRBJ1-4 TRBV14 CASSQQGIVNEKLFF
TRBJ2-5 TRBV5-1 CASREGSGNQETQYF